What follows is one T cell receptor beta chain and its context. Antigen specificity is unknown. This sample stems from a study of shared clonotypes between healthy human individuals. Study outcomes and limitations: Represented diversity (both genetic and exposure-history) was limited by the small number of donors.

Each sorted subset replicate got 200 ng genomic DNA, 30,000 or so genomes. Sequenced by immunoSEQ multiplex PCR; TCRdb stores in-frame clones only, minus some. The data hold a few million clones, with approximately 92% observed a single time. V gave up 7 bases and J gave up 5 bases, with 8 bases separating them. Germline V CDR1 and CDR2: LNHDA, SQIVND (reference sequence). The CDR3 length is 11 residues. Source material: naive CD4+ T cells sorted from blood. The subset: CD45RA+ positively selected. V gene TRBV19 combines with J gene TRBJ1-1, with D uncertain. The sequence derives from a man in his late teens or twenties in good health. The CDR3 nucleotides read TGTGCCAGTACCCAAGGGACTGAAGCTTTCTTT. Translating it yields CASTQGTEAFF.